The clone carrying this T cell receptor (beta chain) was seen more than once but under ten times. Each CDR3 protein is one row after TCRdb ran MiXCR on the RT-PCR reads. The repertoire holds roughly 290,000 distinct CDR3 sequences, with 20% to 25% as singletons. Trimming at V came to 6 bases and at J to 0 bases, leaving 8 bases not matched to a gene. The CDR3 runs to 16 residues. Germline CDR1 and CDR2: MNHEY and SVGEGT. These data come from a study of response to subunit inactivated influenza vaccine. This material consisted of PBMCs from blood, taken less than 22 months after vaccination. The clonotype was recovered from a man aged 50 to 69 who received an inactivated influenza vaccine. The chain uses TRBV6-2 or TRBV6-3 and TRBJ1-3; TRBD1 matches at 7 bases. The CDR3 region is CASRLRQGPSGNTIYF. The CDR3 nucleotides read TGTGCCAGCAGACTTCGACAGGGACCCTCTGGAAACACCATATATTTT.